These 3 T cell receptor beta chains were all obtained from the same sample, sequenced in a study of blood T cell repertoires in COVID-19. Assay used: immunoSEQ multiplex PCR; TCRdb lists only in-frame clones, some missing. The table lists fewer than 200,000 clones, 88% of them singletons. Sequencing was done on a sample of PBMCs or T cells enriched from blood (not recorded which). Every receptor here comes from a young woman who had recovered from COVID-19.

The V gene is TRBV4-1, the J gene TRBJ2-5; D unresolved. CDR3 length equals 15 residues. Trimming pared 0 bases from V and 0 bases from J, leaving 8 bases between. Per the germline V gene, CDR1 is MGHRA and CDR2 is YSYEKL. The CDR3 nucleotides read TGCGCCAGCAGCCAAGATATCAGGAACCAAGAGACCCAGTACTTC. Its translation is CASSQDIRNQETQYF.

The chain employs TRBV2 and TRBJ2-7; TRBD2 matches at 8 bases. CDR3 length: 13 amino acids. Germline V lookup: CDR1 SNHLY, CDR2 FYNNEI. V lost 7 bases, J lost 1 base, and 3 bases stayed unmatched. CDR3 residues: CASKAGGSYEQYF. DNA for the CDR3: TGTGCCAGCAAGGCGGGGGGTTCCTACGAGCAGTACTTC.

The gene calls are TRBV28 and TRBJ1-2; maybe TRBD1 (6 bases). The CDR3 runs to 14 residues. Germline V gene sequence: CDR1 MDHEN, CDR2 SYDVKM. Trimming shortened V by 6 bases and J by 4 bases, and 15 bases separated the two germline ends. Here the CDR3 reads CASSRPGQIYGYTF. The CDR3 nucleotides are TGTGCCAGCAGCCGACCCGGACAGATCTATGGCTACACCTTC.